The following is a TCR beta chain sequence with its context. In the authors' methods: Reference gene primer amplification gave estimated nucleated cell counts. Libraries were prepared by immunoSEQ multiplex PCR; TCRdb keeps only in-frame clonotypes and omits some of them. The DNA was the basis for D and trimming; V, J and clone size are from that table. Of under 300,000 clones listed, about 90% are singletons. Recruitment covered roughly 24 US areas and drew participants whose ages spanned roughly 18 to 89 years. V lost 2 bases and J 2 bases, leaving 13 bases between the germline ends. Germline CDR1 is MDHEN and CDR2 is SYDVKM. The CDR3 extends over 15 amino acids. This entry comes from a study of blood T cell repertoires in COVID-19. Study in general: Acute-phase and convalescent COVID-19 samples originated in the United States, Italy and Spain.

J is TRBJ2-7 and V is TRBV28; D is perhaps TRBD1 (6 bases). Material for sequencing was PBMCs or T cells enriched from blood (not recorded which). The clonotype comes from a woman in her thirties with acute COVID-19. The CDR3 coding sequence is TGTGCCAGCAGTTTAACGGTCCCAGGGGCCTACGAGCAGTACTTC. Residues: CASSLTVPGAYEQYF.